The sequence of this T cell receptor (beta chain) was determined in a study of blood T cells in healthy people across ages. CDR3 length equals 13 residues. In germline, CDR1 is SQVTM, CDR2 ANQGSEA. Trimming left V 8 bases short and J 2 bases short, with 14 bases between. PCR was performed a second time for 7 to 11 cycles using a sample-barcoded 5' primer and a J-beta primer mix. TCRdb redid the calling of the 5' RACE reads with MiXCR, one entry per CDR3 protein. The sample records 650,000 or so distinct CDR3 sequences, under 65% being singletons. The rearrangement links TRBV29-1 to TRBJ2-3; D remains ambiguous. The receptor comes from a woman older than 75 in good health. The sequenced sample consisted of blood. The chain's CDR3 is CSTDGGTTDTQYF. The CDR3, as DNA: TGCAGCACCGACGGCGGTACCACAGATACGCAGTATTTT.